This TCR beta chain was recorded in a study of blood T cell repertoires in COVID-19. Study-level information: Acute-phase and convalescent COVID-19 samples originated in the United States, Italy and Spain.

With 2 bases removed from V and 0 bases from J, the gap between germline ends came to 15 bases. This CDR3 has 17 residues. Germline values: CDR1 SGDLS, CDR2 YYNGEE. This clone has only one observation. Original processing notes: Estimation of nucleated cell counts was performed using reference gene primer amplification. Assay used: immunoSEQ multiplex PCR; TCRdb lists only in-frame clones, some missing. The V and J calls and clone size are taken from that table; D and trimming were inferred from the DNA. The profile covers approximately 270,000 clones, with about 80% appearing a single time and approximately 14% taken by the ten largest.

The sequence was collected from a person in their 70s with COVID-19, enrolled during active disease. This chain connects TRBV9 to TRBJ1-3; a weak D match, TRBD1 (5 bases). The sample taken for sequencing was peripheral blood. The CDR3 nucleotides are TGTGCCAGCAGCGTTACGGTTCAGGGTGCCTCTGGAAACACCATATATTTT. Amino acids: CASSVTVQGASGNTIYF.